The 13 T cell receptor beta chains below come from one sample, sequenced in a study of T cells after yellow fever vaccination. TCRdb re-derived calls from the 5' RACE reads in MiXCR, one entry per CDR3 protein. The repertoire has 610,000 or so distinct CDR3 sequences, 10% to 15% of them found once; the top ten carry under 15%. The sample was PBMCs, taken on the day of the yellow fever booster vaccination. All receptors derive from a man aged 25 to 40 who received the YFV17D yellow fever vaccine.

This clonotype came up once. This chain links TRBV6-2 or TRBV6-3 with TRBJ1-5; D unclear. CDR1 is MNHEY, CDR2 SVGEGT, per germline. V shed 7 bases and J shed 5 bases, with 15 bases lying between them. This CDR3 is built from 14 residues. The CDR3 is CASTEGQVHQPQHF. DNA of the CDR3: TGTGCCAGCACAGAGGGCCAAGTACATCAGCCCCAGCATTTT.

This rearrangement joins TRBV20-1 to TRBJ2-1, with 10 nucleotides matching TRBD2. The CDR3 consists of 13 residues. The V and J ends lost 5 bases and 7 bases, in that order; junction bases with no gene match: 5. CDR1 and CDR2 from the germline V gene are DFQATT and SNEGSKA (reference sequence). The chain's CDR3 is CSALGTSVNEQFF. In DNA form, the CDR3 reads TGCAGTGCTCTCGGGACTAGCGTTAATGAGCAGTTCTTC.

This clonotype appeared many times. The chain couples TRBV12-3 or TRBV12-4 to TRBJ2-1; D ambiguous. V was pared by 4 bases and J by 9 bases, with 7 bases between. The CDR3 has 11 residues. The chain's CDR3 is CASSSDIEQFF. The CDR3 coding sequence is TGTGCCAGCAGTTCTGACATTGAGCAGTTCTTC.

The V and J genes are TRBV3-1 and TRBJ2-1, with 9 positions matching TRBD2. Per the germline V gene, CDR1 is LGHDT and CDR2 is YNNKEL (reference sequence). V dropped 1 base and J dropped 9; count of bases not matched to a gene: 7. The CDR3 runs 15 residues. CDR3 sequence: CASSQAEREVFEQFF. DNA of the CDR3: TGTGCCAGCAGCCAAGCTGAGCGGGAGGTATTTGAGCAGTTCTTC.

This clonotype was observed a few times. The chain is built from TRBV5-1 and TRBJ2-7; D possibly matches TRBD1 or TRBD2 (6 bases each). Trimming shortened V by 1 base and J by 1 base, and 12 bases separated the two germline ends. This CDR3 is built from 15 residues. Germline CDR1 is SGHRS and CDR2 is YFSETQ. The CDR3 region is CASSLTGAPSYEQYF. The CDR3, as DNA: TGCGCCAGCAGCTTGACGGGGGCCCCTTCCTACGAGCAGTACTTC.

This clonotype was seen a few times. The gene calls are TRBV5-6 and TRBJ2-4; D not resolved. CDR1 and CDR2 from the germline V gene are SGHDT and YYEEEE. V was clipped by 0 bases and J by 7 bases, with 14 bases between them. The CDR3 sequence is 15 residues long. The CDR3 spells CASSLVSAGGNIQYF. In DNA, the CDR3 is TGTGCCAGCAGCTTGGTGTCTGCCGGCGGCAACATTCAGTACTTC.

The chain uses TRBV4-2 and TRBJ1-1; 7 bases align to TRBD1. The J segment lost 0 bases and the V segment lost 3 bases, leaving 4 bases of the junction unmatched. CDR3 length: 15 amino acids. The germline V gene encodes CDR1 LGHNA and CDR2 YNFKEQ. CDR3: CASSQATGMNTEAFF. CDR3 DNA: TGTGCCAGCAGCCAGGCGACAGGGATGAACACTGAAGCTTTCTTT.

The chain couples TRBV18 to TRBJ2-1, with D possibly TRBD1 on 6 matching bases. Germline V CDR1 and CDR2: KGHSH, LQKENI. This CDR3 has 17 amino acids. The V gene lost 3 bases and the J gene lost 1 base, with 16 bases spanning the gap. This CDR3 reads CASSPLRGQGSYNEQFF. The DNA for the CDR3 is TGTGCCAGCTCACCCCTCAGAGGGCAGGGGTCCTACAATGAGCAGTTCTTC.

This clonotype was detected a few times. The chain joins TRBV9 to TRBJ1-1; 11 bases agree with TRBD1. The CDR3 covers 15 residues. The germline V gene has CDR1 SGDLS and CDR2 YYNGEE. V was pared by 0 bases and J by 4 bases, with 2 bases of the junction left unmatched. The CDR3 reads CASSVGGTGGTEAFF. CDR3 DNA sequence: TGTGCCAGCAGCGTAGGGGGGACAGGGGGCACTGAAGCTTTCTTT. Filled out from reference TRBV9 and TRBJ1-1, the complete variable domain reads DSGVTQTPKHLITATGQRVTLRCSPRSGDLSVYWYQQSLDQGLQFLIQYYNGEERAKGNILERFSAQQFPDLHSELNLSSLELGDSALYFCASSVGGTGGTEAFFGQGTRLTVV.

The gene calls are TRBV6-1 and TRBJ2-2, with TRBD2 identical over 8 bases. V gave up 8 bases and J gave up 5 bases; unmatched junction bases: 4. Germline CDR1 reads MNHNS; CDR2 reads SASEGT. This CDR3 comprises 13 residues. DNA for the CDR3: TGTGCCAGCCAGCGGGAGAGTACCGGGGAGCTGTTTTTT. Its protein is CASQRESTGELFF.

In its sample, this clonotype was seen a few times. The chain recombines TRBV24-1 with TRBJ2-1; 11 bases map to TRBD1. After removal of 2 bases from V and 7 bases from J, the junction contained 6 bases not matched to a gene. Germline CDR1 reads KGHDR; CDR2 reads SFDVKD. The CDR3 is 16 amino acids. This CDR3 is CATSDSGQGVGNEQFF. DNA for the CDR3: TGTGCCACCAGTGATTCGGGACAGGGGGTAGGGAATGAGCAGTTCTTC.

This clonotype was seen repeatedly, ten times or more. The CDR3 is CASSQARGNSPLHF. The DNA of the CDR3 is TGTGCCAGCAGCCAAGCCAGGGGAAATTCACCCCTCCACTTT. The rearrangement uses TRBV4-2 and TRBJ1-6, with a weak D call TRBD1 (6 bases). CDR3 size: 14 residues. V lost 1 base to trimming and J lost 7 bases, with 8 bases between them. CDR1 and CDR2 (germline): LGHNA, YNFKEQ.

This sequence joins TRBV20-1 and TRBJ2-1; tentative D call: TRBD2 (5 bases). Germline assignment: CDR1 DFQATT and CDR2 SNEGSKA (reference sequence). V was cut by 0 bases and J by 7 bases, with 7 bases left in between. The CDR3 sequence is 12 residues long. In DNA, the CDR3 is TGCAGTGCTAGAGAACTAGAAAATGAGCAGTTCTTC. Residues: CSARELENEQFF.